One and the same sample provided the 5 T cell receptor beta chains below, sequenced in a study of cytomegalovirus exposure and HLA in healthy donors. The PCR had 60 Vbeta and 13 Jbeta primers. The assay was immunoSEQ multiplex PCR, and TCRdb's table has in-frame clones only and misses some. Found here are about 130,000 clones, approximately 83% of them singletons; the top ten hold about 3.5%. Sequencing was done on a sample of PBMCs. These receptors were taken from a woman aged 40 to 49 in good health and CMV-seropositive.

The chain joins TRBV5-1 to TRBJ2-1, with 7 bases that match TRBD1. The junction had 8 bases not matched to a gene; V was cut back by 0 bases and J by 5 bases. The CDR3 totals 16 residues. Germline V lookup: CDR1 SGHRS, CDR2 YFSETQ. This CDR3 is CASSLAQTGLNNEQFF. CDR3 bases: TGCGCCAGCAGCTTGGCCCAGACAGGGTTGAACAATGAGCAGTTCTTC.

The chain is built from TRBV27 and TRBJ2-1; 12 bases align to TRBD2. The CDR3 contains 17 residues. The V gene end was trimmed by 1 base and the J gene end by 12 bases; junction bases not matched to a gene: 13. Germline V lookup: CDR1 MNHEY, CDR2 SMNVEV (reference sequence). CDR3 DNA sequence: TGTGCCAGCAGTTTATTTGGGACTAGCGGGCTGGACGGGGGGCAGTTCTTC. This codes for CASSLFGTSGLDGGQFF.

This sequence joins TRBV9 and TRBJ2-5; 9 bases align to TRBD2. The trim removed 0 bases at V and 3 bases at J, leaving 6 bases unmatched. Germline CDR1 is SGDLS and CDR2 is YYNGEE. The CDR3 spans 16 residues. CDR3 loop: CASSVGAAGGEETQYF. CDR3 in DNA: TGTGCCAGCAGCGTAGGGGCTGCGGGAGGGGAAGAGACCCAGTACTTC.

This clone has just one count. This chain uses TRBV11-2 with TRBJ2-7, with a tentative D call TRBD2 (6 bases). V was pared by 4 bases and J by 3 bases, with 13 bases between. This CDR3 spans 14 amino acids. Germline V gene lookup returns CDR1 SGHAT and CDR2 FQNNGV. In DNA, the CDR3 is TGTGCCAGCAGCTCGTCGCGGGGATACTACGAGCAGTACTTC. It translates to CASSSSRGYYEQYF.

The V and J genes are TRBV5-8 and TRBJ2-3; 9 bases align to TRBD1. The germline V gene has CDR1 SGHTS and CDR2 YDEGEE. V shed 0 bases, J shed 1 base, and the junction held 3 bases outside the gene matches. The CDR3 consists of 16 residues. This CDR3 is CASSLATGGGTDTQYF. CDR3 nucleotide sequence: TGTGCCAGCAGCTTGGCGACAGGGGGTGGCACAGATACGCAGTATTTT.